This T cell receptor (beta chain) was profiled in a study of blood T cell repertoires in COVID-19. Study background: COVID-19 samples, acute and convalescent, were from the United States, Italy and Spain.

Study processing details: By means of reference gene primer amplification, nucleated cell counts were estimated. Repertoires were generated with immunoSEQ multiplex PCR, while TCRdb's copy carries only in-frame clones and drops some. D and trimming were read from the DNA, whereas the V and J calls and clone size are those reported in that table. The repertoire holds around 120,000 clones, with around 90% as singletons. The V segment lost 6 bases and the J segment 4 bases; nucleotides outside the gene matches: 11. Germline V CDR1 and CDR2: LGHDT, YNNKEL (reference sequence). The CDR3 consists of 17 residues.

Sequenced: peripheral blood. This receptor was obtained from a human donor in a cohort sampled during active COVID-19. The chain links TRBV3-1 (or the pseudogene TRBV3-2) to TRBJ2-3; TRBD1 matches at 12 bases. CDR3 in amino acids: CASRRRGGTGGPDTQYF. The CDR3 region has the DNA TGTGCCAGCAGGCGAAGGGGCGGGACAGGGGGCCCAGATACGCAGTATTTT.